The T cell receptor beta chain described here comes from a study of T cell changes during pregnancy in multiple sclerosis. The data were produced by immunoSEQ multiplex PCR, yet TCRdb's version contains in-frame clones alone and is incomplete. The sample holds around 27,000 clones, 85% to 95% seen once. The sample was CD4+ T cells from peripheral blood mononuclear cells, taken after pregnancy. This clonotype was sampled from a female donor with multiple sclerosis, enrolled in a pregnancy study.

CDR3 protein: CASSPLTVNTEAFF. In nucleotides, the CDR3 is TGTGCCAGCAGCCCACTGACAGTAAACACTGAAGCTTTCTTT. V gene TRBV5-8 combines with J gene TRBJ1-1, with a tentative D call TRBD1 (5 bases). The germline V gene has CDR1 SGHTS and CDR2 YDEGEE. With 4 bases removed from V and 2 bases from J, the gap between germline ends came to 12 bases. The CDR3 sequence is 14 residues long.